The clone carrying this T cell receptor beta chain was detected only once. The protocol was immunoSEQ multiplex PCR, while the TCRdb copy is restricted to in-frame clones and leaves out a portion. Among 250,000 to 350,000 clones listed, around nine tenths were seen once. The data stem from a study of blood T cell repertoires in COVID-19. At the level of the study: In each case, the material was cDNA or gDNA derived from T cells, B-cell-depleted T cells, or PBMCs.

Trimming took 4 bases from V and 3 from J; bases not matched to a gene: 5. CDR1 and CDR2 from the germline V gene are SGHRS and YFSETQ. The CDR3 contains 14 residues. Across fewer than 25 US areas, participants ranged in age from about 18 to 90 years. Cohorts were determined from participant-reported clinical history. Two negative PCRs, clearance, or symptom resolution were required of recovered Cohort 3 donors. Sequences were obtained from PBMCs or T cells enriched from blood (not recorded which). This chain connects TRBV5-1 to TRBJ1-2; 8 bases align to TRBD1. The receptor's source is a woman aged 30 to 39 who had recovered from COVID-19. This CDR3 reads CASSLDRVDYGYTF. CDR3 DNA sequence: TGCGCCAGCAGCCTGGACAGGGTAGACTATGGCTACACCTTC.